The 13 T cell receptor beta chains given below trace back to one sample, sequenced in a study of cytomegalovirus exposure and HLA in healthy donors. 60 Vbeta and 13 Jbeta primers were used in PCR. Only in-frame clones appear in the TCRdb table, and some are missing; sequencing was by immunoSEQ multiplex PCR. The table lists about 93,000 clones, more than 55% of them singletons. The sequenced sample consisted of PBMCs. All receptors derive from a boy under 18 in good health and CMV-seropositive.

The rearrangement uses TRBV5-1 and TRBJ2-3; TRBD2 matches 8 bases. The CDR3 is 15 amino acids. The V gene end was trimmed by 3 bases and the J gene end by 5 bases; junction bases not matched to a gene: 8. Germline V gene lookup returns CDR1 SGHRS and CDR2 YFSETQ. CDR3 sequence reads: CASSSGTSFIDTQYF. In DNA form, the CDR3 reads TGCGCCAGCAGCTCCGGGACTAGTTTTATAGATACGCAGTATTTT. The full variable domain, in which reference TRBV5-1 and TRBJ2-3 provide the parts outside the CDR3, is KAGVTQTPRYLIKTRGQQVTLSCSPISGHRSVSWYQQTPGQGLQFLFEYFSETQRNKGNFPGRFSGRQFSNSRSEMNVSTLELGDSALYLCASSSGTSFIDTQYFGPGTRLTVL.

The rearrangement joins TRBV18 to TRBJ2-7, with 8 bases that match TRBD1. Unmatched junction bases numbered 7, after V lost 7 bases and J lost 5 bases. The CDR3 runs 13 residues. In germline, CDR1 is KGHSH, CDR2 LQKENI. The CDR3 here is CASCRDRRDEQYF. DNA of the CDR3: TGTGCCAGCTGCCGGGACAGGAGGGACGAGCAGTACTTC.

Turning to this clone: An end of the junction does not agree with germline; a read error may underlie this. The gene calls are TRBV6-5 and TRBJ2-1; D possibly corresponds to TRBD1 (6 bases). Germline V gives CDR1 MNHEY, CDR2 SVGAGI. The CDR3 covers 13 residues. This CDR3 reads CASREDSYNEPFF. The CDR3 coding sequence is TGTGCCAGCAGGGAGGACAGCTACAATGAGCCGTTCTTC.

V is TRBV7-9 and J is TRBJ2-1; 11 nucleotides line up with TRBD1. The trim removed 4 bases at V and 10 bases at J, leaving 15 bases unmatched. Germline assignment: CDR1 SEHNR and CDR2 FQNEAQ (reference sequence). This CDR3 has 17 amino acids. CDR3 DNA: TGTGCCAGCAGCTCAACCTACGGACAGGGGGCTAGGGGGGAGCAGTTCTTC. Translated, it gives CASSSTYGQGARGEQFF.

This clone was found a few times. This CDR3 is CASSSSGTFGTPRTEAFF. CDR3 in DNA: TGCGCCAGCAGCTCTTCCGGGACTTTCGGAACTCCAAGGACTGAAGCTTTCTTT. This sequence joins TRBV5-1 and TRBJ1-1; D is possibly TRBD1 (5 bases). From germline, CDR1 is SGHRS and CDR2 YFSETQ. Trimming removed 3 bases at V and 5 bases at J, with 26 bases between. This CDR3 contains 18 residues.

This clone occurred a few times. The gene calls are TRBV29-1 and TRBJ2-2, with 10 bases matching TRBD1. Germline loops: CDR1 SQVTM, CDR2 ANQGSEA. The ends lost 3 bases at V and 3 bases at J; junction bases unmatched: 1. The length of the CDR3 is 14 residues. CDR3 coding DNA: TGCAGCGTTGACGGACAGGGGGACACCGGGGAGCTGTTTTTT. It translates to CSVDGQGDTGELFF.

This rearrangement joins TRBV5-1 to TRBJ2-3; 7 bases are shared with TRBD2. Trimming cost V 4 bases and J 4 bases; bases outside gene matches: 9. The CDR3 is 15 residues long. Germline CDR1 reads SGHRS; CDR2 reads YFSETQ. The CDR3 DNA sequence: TGCGCCAGCAGCGGGGTCGGGGCGGGAGCAGATACGCAGTATTTT. Its protein is CASSGVGAGADTQYF.

By frequency in the sample, this clone is medium-sized (0.01 to 0.1%). This sample also contains other DNA sequences that code for the same CDR3. The chain carries TRBV6-1 and TRBJ2-1; 10 nucleotides align to TRBD2. Germline CDR1 and CDR2: MNHNS and SASEGT. The CDR3 consists of 13 residues. Trimming removed 4 bases from V and 6 bases from J; junction bases left unmatched: 0. The DNA for the CDR3 is TGTGCCAGCAGTGGACTAGCGGGCAATGAGCAGTTCTTC. Amino acid sequence: CASSGLAGNEQFF.

The chain employs TRBV5-1 and TRBJ1-2; TRBD1 matches at 8 bases. J gave up 2 bases and V 4 bases, and 4 bases lay outside the gene matches. CDR1 SGHRS and CDR2 YFSETQ come from the germline V gene. CDR3 length: 14 residues. The CDR3 nucleotides read TGCGCCAGCAGCCGGGACAGGTCGAACTATGGCTACACCTTC. It encodes CASSRDRSNYGYTF.

Points on this clone: Relative to the germline gene, one junction end is altered; a read error may explain this. The chain joins TRBV6-5 to TRBJ2-7; TRBD1 aligns across 12 bases. The CDR3 covers 15 residues. Germline V gene data show CDR1 as MNHEY and CDR2 as SVGAGI. For the CDR3, the DNA is TGTGCCTGCAGACGCGGGACAGGGGGCGTCTACGAGCAGTACTTC. As protein: CACRRGTGGVYEQYF.

This sequence joins TRBV6-5 and TRBJ1-1; D gene ambiguous. The CDR3 is 14 amino acids. The V end lost 6 bases, the J end lost 1 base, and 12 bases lay between the germline ends. Germline V lookup: CDR1 MNHEY, CDR2 SVGAGI. DNA of the CDR3: TGTGCCAGCAGACTTGACACCTGGAACACTGAAGCTTTCTTT. Translating gives CASRLDTWNTEAFF.

This clone was counted only a few times. V usage is TRBV7-2 and J usage is TRBJ2-7, with D uncertain. This CDR3 has 12 residues. The germline gives CDR1 SGHTA, CDR2 FQGNSA. Trimming shortened V by 2 bases and J by 2 bases, and 4 bases separated the two germline ends. The CDR3 DNA follows: TGTGCCAGCAGCTTATTAGCCTACGAGCAGTACTTC. It encodes CASSLLAYEQYF.

The genes are TRBV5-6 and TRBJ1-6, with TRBD1 matching over 10 bases. CDR1 is SGHDT, CDR2 YYEEEE, per germline. The CDR3 runs to 15 residues. The ends lost 4 bases at V and 8 bases at J; junction bases unmatched: 6. CDR3 bases: TGTGCCAGCAGCGCGACAGGGGGCGCTTATTCACCCCTCCACTTT. This encodes CASSATGGAYSPLHF.